The clone carrying this TCR beta chain has ten or more counts. The antigen is unknown. The lymph nodes were axillary draining lymph nodes from breast cancer patients. This sample is part of a study of breast tumors, draining lymph nodes, adjacent tissues. Regarding the study as a whole: Luminal-like breast cancer showed significantly higher tumor–nontumor repertoire similarity than basal-like. Data fit most tumor T cells coming from lymph node, expanding in tumor. Tumor repertoires ranked between lymph nodes and nontumor tissue in diversity, with V and J gene preferences.

The V segment lost 7 bases and the J segment 4 bases; nucleotides outside the gene matches: 10. The CDR3 sequence is 16 residues long. Per the germline V gene, CDR1 is DFQATT and CDR2 is SNEGSKA (reference sequence). TCRdb used MiXCR to reprocess the multiplex PCR reads, holding one entry per CDR3 protein. Counted here are 150,000 to 200,000 distinct CDR3 sequences, around a third occurring once; the ten biggest clones make up 3.5% to 4.5%. The rearrangement joins TRBV20-1 to TRBJ2-5; 15 bases match TRBD2. Sequencing was done on a sample of axillary lymph node tissue. The clonotype comes from a female donor with breast cancer. Some clones in this sample may be carry-over from other donors' samples. CDR3 nucleotides: TGCAGTGGAGGACTAGCGGGGGGGCAGTGGCTAGAGACCCAGTACTTC. Its translation: CSGGLAGGQWLETQYF.